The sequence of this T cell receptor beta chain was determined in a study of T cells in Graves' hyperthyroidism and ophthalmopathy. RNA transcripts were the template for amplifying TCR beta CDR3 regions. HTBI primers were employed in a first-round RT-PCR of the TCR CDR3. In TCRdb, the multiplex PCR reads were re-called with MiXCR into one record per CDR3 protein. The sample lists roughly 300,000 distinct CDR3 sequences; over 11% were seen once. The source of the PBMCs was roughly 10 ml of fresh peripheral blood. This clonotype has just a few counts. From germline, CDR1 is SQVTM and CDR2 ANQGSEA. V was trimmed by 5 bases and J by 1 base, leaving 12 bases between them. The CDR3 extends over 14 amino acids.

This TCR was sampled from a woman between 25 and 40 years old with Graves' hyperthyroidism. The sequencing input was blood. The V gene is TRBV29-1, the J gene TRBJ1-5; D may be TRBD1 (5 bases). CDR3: CSVTKGESNQPQHF. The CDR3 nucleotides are TGCAGCGTTACTAAAGGGGAAAGCAATCAGCCCCAGCATTTT.